This T cell receptor beta chain is from a study of blood T cell repertoires in COVID-19. Across the whole study: The United States, Italy and Spain provided the acute and convalescent COVID-19 samples. PBMCs, B-cell-depleted T cells, or T cells were the source of the cDNA or gDNA that made up the material.

This clone is labeled medium-sized. Trimming stripped 1 base from V and 3 bases from J, with 9 bases between. The CDR3 is made up of 15 amino acids. The V gene's germline CDR1 is LGHNA and CDR2 YSLEER. Original processing methods: Amplification from reference gene primers served as the basis for estimated nucleated cell counts. Here immunoSEQ multiplex PCR was the method, and the copy in TCRdb shows in-frame clones only, minus some. The V and J calls and clone size were taken over from that table, and D and trimming were inferred from the DNA. The sample has some 200,000 clones; 70% to 90% are singletons.

The chain employs TRBV4-3 and TRBJ2-2; TRBD1 is a possible D gene (6 bases). This clonotype was sampled from a man aged 40-49 years with active or convalescent COVID-19. Sequenced: peripheral blood. The CDR3 reads CASSQGDRYTGELFF. The CDR3 DNA follows: TGCGCCAGCAGCCAAGGAGACAGGTACACCGGGGAGCTGTTTTTT.